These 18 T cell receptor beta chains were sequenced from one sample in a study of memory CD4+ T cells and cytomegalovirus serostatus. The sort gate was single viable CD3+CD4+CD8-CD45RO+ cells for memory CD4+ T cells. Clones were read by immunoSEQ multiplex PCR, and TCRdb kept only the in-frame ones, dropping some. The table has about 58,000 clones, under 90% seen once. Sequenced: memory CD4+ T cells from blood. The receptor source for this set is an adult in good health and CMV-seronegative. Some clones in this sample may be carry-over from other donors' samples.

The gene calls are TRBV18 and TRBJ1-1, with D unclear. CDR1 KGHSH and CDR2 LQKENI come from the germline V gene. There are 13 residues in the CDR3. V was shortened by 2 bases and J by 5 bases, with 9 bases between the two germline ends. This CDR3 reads CASSPKTRTEAFF. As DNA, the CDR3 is TGTGCCAGCTCACCAAAGACGAGGACTGAAGCTTTCTTT.

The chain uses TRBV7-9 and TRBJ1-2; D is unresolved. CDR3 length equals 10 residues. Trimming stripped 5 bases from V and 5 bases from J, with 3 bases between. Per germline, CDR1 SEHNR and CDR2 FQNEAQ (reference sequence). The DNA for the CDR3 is TGTGCCAGCAGCACGTATGGCTACACCTTC. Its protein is CASSTYGYTF.

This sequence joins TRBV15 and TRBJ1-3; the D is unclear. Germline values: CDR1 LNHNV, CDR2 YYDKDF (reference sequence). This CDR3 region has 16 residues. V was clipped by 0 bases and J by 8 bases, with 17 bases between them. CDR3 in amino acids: CATSRDRPELVDTIYF. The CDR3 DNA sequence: TGTGCCACCAGCAGAGATCGGCCGGAGCTTGTGGACACCATATATTTT. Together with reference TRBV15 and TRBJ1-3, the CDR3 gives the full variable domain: DAMVIQNPRYQVTQFGKPVTLSCSQTLNHNVMYWYQQKSSQAPKLLFHYYDKDFNNEADTPDNFQSRRPNTSFCFLDIRSPGLGDTAMYLCATSRDRPELVDTIYFGEGSWLTVV.

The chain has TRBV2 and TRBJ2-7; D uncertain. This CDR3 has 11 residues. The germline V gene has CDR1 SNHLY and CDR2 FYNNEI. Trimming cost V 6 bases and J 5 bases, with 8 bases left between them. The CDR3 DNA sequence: TGTGCCAGCAGCGTAACAGACGAGCAGTACTTC. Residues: CASSVTDEQYF.

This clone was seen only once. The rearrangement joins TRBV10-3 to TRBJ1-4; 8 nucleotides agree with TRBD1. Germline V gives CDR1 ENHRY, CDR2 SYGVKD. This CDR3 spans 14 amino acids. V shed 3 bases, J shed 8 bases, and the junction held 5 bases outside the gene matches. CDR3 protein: CAISDGQGREKLFF. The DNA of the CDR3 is TGTGCCATCAGTGATGGACAGGGTAGGGAAAAACTGTTTTTT.

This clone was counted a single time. CDR3 in amino acids: CASSYTKGELNTEAFF. CDR3 DNA: TGTGCCAGCAGTTACACCAAGGGGGAGTTGAACACTGAAGCTTTCTTT. The chain uses TRBV6-5 and TRBJ1-1; perhaps TRBD1 as D (6 bases). V was clipped by 2 bases and J by 0 bases, with 13 bases between them. In germline, CDR1 is MNHEY, CDR2 SVGAGI. CDR3 size: 16 residues.

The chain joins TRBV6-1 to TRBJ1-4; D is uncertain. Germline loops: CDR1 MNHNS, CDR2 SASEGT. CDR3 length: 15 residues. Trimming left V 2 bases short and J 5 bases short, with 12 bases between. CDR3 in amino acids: CASSEILQQNEKLFF. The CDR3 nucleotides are TGTGCCAGCAGTGAAATTCTACAGCAGAATGAAAAACTGTTTTTT.

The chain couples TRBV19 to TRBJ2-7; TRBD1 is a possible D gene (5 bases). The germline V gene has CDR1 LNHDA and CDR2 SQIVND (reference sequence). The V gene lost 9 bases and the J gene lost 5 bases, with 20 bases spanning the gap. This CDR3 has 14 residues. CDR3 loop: CARPRGLLGHEQYF. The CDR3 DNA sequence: TGTGCCAGGCCTAGGGGCCTCCTAGGGCACGAGCAGTACTTC. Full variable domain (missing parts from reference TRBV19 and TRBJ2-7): DGGITQSPKYLFRKEGQNVTLSCEQNLNHDAMYWYRQDPGQGLRLIYYSQIVNDFQKGDIAEGYSVSREKKESFPLTVTSAQKNPTAFYLCARPRGLLGHEQYFGPGTRLTVT.

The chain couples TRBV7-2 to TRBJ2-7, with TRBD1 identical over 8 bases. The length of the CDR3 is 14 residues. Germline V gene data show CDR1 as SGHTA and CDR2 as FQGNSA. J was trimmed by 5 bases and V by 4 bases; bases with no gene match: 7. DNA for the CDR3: TGTGCCAGCAGCTCACGGACAGGGTACGACGAGCAGTACTTC. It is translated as CASSSRTGYDEQYF.

The CDR3 DNA follows: TGTGCCACCAGCCCTAAAAGGGGAACGGGCCTTACCTACGAGCAGTACTTC. It encodes CATSPKRGTGLTYEQYF. The rearrangement joins TRBV15 to TRBJ2-7; perhaps TRBD1 as D (5 bases). The CDR3 extends over 17 amino acids. Germline V lookup: CDR1 LNHNV, CDR2 YYDKDF (reference sequence). V was shortened by 5 bases and J by 2 bases, with 22 bases between the two germline ends.

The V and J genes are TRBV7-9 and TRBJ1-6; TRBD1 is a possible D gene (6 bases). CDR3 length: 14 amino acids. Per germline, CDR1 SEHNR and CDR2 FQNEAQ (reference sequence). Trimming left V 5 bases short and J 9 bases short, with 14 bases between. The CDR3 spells CASSTGGTTSPLHF. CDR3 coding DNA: TGTGCCAGCAGCACGGGGGGGACAACTTCACCCCTCCACTTT.

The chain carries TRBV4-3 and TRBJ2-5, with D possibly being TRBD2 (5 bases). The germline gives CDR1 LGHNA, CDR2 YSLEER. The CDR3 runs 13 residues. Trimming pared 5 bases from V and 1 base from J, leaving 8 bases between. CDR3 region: CASSGSLQETQYF. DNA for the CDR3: TGCGCCAGCAGCGGGAGTCTCCAAGAGACCCAGTACTTC.

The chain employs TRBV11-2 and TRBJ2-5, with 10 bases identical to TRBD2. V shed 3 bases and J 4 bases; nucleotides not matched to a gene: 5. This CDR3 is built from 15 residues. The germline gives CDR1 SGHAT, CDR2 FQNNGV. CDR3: CASSFSLAGVETQYF. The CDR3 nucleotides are TGTGCCAGCAGCTTTAGCCTAGCGGGAGTAGAGACCCAGTACTTC.

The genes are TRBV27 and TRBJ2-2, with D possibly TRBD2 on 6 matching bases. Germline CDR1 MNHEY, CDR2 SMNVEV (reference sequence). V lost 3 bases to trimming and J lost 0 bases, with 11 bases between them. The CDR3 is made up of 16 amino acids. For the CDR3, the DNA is TGTGCCAGCAGTTTGGGTGGGGGGACGAACACCGGGGAGCTGTTTTTT. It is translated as CASSLGGGTNTGELFF.

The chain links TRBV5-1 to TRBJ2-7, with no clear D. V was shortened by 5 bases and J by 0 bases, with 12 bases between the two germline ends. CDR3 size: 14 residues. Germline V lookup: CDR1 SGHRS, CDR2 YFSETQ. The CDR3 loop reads CASSAMGYSYEQYF. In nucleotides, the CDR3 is TGCGCCAGCAGTGCGATGGGCTACTCCTACGAGCAGTACTTC. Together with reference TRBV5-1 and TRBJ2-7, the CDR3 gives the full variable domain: KAGVTQTPRYLIKTRGQQVTLSCSPISGHRSVSWYQQTPGQGLQFLFEYFSETQRNKGNFPGRFSGRQFSNSRSEMNVSTLELGDSALYLCASSAMGYSYEQYFGPGTRLTVT.

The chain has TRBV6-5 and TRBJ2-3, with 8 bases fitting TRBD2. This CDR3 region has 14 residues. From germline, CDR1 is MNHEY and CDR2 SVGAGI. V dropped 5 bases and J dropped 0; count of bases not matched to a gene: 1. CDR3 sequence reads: CASSRTSSTDTQYF. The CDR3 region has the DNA TGTGCCAGCAGTAGGACTAGCAGCACAGATACGCAGTATTTT.

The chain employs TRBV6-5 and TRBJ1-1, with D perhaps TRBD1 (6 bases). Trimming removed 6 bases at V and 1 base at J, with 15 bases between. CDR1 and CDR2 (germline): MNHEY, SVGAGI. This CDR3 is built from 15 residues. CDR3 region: CASRKVSQGNTEAFF. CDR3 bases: TGTGCCAGCAGGAAAGTGTCACAGGGGAACACTGAAGCTTTCTTT.

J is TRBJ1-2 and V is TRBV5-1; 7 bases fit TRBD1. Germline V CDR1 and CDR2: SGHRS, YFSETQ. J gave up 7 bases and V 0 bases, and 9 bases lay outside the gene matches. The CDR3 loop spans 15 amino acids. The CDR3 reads CASSLDTGVSGGYTF. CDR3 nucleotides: TGCGCCAGCAGCTTGGATACAGGGGTGTCGGGTGGCTACACCTTC.